This T cell receptor (beta chain) was sequenced in a study of blood T cell repertoires in COVID-19. The overall study: The United States, Italy and Spain supplied acute and convalescent COVID-19 samples. Sources were T cells, B-cell-depleted T cells, or PBMCs; the material itself was cDNA or gDNA.

Deletions cut 4 bases from V and 1 base from J, with 15 bases between. CDR3 length: 16 amino acids. CDR1 is SGDLS and CDR2 is YYNGEE in the germline V gene. Clones were sequenced by immunoSEQ multiplex PCR, and TCRdb holds only the in-frame ones, with some missing. The sample includes under 80,000 clones, 85% to 90% of them seen just once. The origin of this receptor is an elderly man in a cohort sampled during active COVID-19. This sequence joins TRBV9 and TRBJ2-1, with D possibly TRBD2 on 6 matching bases. Sequencing input: peripheral blood. In DNA form, the CDR3 reads TGTGCCAGCAGCCCTCGGGCGGGGAGGTCCTACAATGAGCAGTTCTTC. It specifies CASSPRAGRSYNEQFF.